Sequencing of this TCR beta chain was carried out in a study of Tregs in tolerant kidney transplant recipients (dated by TCRdb to about 2019). About the full investigation: Transplants used related donors with nonmyeloablative bone marrow transplantation; mixed chimerism was transient in the human trials. Before combined kidney and bone marrow transplantation, this study identified donor-specific regulatory T cells using TCRbeta sequencing and then followed those same cells after transplant. What the work shows at the level of the full study, not this receptor alone: PCR primers changed over time for some patients, so nucleotide-level comparison across those patients' samples was not possible. Expanding Tregs with activated donor B cells appeared to identify the most biologically relevant and donor-specific TCRbeta repertoire. Biological reproducibility was not directly addressed, though technical replication error appeared minimal. The study was constrained by small patient numbers, and validation of the findings is required in larger populations and under other immunosuppression protocols. Donor-specific Treg expansion was found to exceed global Treg expansion in tolerant patients, suggesting antigen-driven rather than nonspecific expansion.

Its CDR3 holds 15 amino acids, cysteine through phenylalanine. The DNA shown is the part of the CDR3 that was read: 36 bases, in frame from base 1. Taken from the germline V gene, the CDR1 and CDR2 loops are MNHNS and SASEGT. At the junction V is shortened by 1 base and J by 5 bases; bases outside the gene matches: 7. The sample's time point label, decoded: blood sample drawn before combined kidney and bone marrow transplant. Unstimulated Tregs (CD4+CD25+CD127-), CD4+ non-Tregs (CD4+CD25-), CD4 and CD8 cells were FACS-sorted from thawed PBMCs. The patients were a handful of recipients of combined kidney and bone marrow transplants from the ITN036ST trial, and samples were available only for these trial subjects. Healthy control blood was separated into PBMCs by Ficoll density gradient and cryopreserved, and patient PBMCs were collected both before and after transplant. In regard to this clone: Its binding antigen is unknown. The read ends 3 residues before the CDR3 terminus; that terminus is restored from the germline J gene.

For TCRbeta CDR3 sequencing, genomic DNA from the sorted cells was extracted using the QIAGEN DNeasy Blood and Tissue Kit. High-throughput TCRbeta CDR3 sequencing, including PCR amplification with bias correction and internal controls, was performed commercially through immunoSEQ. In the original analysis: Unique productive TCRbeta sequences were defined by CDR3 nucleotide sequence where primers matched, otherwise by CDR3 amino acid sequence with Vbeta and Jbeta genes. To correct sorting error, sequences shared between sorted populations at a frequency ratio of 2:1 or less were removed; the rest were assigned to the higher population. Donor-reactive sequences were defined as at least 5-fold expanded in CFSE-low cells versus unstimulated cells, with frequency of at least 0.01% in CFSE-low cells. Jensen-Shannon divergence calculated on the top 100 TCRbeta sequences ranked by frequency was used to measure repertoire divergence. For samples with multiple sequencing runs, sorting error was corrected in each run separately before the runs were combined. Sourced from immuneACCESS, this table was stored by TCRdb with only in-frame sequences that have V and J called. A share of the clones is absent; for the studies checked, an unresolved V gene accounts for under half, and the remainder has no known explanation. From that table come the V and J calls and clone size; the DNA was used to work out D and trimming. This sample's listing comprises 48,000 or so clones. Together, the top ten hold roughly 0.93% of the sample.

The sequence derives from a human donor who received a combined kidney and bone marrow transplant. Specimen: CD4+ T cells from blood, collected before the transplant. The chain is assembled from TRBV6-1 and TRBJ2-7; TRBD1 aligns with 8 central bases. The CDR3 reads as follows: CASSEDSGGFNEQYF. The sequenced CDR3 bases are TGTGCCAGCAGTGAAGATTCAGGGGGCTTCAACGAG.